The present entry profiles one T cell receptor beta chain with its context. Its cognate antigen is unknown. The sample belongs to a study of Ad26.COV2.S vaccination and SARS-CoV-2 variants. About the research overall: Ad26.COV2.S was injected intramuscularly once or twice, 56 days apart.

The repertoire was sequenced with immunoSEQ multiplex PCR; TCRdb's copy has only in-frame clones and lacks some. Of about 450,000 clones listed, 75% to 90% are singletons. This sample's treatment: over 15 received Ad26.COV2.S at low or high dose, single or two shots; 5 received placebo; per-sample allocation not given. All samples were drawn on day 63, counting from the first vaccine or placebo injection. Expressing Wuhan-strain SARS-CoV-2 spike, an Ad26 vector served as the vaccine. This CDR3 spans 14 amino acids. The germline V gene encodes CDR1 MNHEY and CDR2 SVGAGI. The V segment lost 7 bases and the J segment 4 bases; nucleotides outside the gene matches: 4. Study-level findings and limits: Vaccinees displayed broader spike-specific TCR repertoires than placebo recipients. Substantial breadth was reported for post-vaccination spike-specific CD8+ and CD4+ T cells.

This receptor was identified in a person aged 18-65 years who received the Ad26.COV2.S COVID-19 vaccine or a placebo. This rearrangement joins TRBV6-5 to TRBJ1-6; TRBD1 aligns across 7 bases. The sequencing used peripheral blood, collected in a trial of Ad26.COV2.S vaccine versus placebo. CDR3 DNA sequence: TGTGCCAGCACCTGGGGACAGTATAATTCACCCCTCCACTTT. Amino acid sequence: CASTWGQYNSPLHF.